This T cell receptor beta chain was observed in a study of T-cell reconstitution after alpha-beta-depleted transplantation in children. Unique molecular identifiers were incorporated into the prepared TCRbeta library. TCRdb itself ran the PCR reads through MiXCR, one entry per CDR3 protein. The profile shows more than 450,000 distinct CDR3 sequences, around 19% of them singletons. Germline values: CDR1 SGHVS, CDR2 FQNEAQ. The CDR3 runs to 16 residues. With V trimmed by 0 bases and J by 4 bases, 7 bases remained unmatched. The chain joins TRBV7-8 to TRBJ1-1; 8 nucleotides line up with TRBD1. This TCR was sampled from a human donor who donated a stem cell graft to a child with acute lymphoblastic leukemia. Sequenced material: PBMCs from the stem cell graft donor, taken from the stem cell graft. This chain's CDR3 is CASSLARHRGGTEAFF. Here the CDR3 DNA reads TGTGCCAGCAGCTTAGCGCGGCACAGGGGGGGCACTGAAGCTTTCTTT. The full variable domain, rest sourced from reference TRBV7-8 and TRBJ1-1, is GAGVSQSPRYKVAKRGQDVALRCDPISGHVSLFWYQQALGQGPEFLTYFQNEAQLDKSGLPSDRFFAERPEGSVSTLKIQRTQQEDSAVYLCASSLARHRGGTEAFFGQGTRLTVV.